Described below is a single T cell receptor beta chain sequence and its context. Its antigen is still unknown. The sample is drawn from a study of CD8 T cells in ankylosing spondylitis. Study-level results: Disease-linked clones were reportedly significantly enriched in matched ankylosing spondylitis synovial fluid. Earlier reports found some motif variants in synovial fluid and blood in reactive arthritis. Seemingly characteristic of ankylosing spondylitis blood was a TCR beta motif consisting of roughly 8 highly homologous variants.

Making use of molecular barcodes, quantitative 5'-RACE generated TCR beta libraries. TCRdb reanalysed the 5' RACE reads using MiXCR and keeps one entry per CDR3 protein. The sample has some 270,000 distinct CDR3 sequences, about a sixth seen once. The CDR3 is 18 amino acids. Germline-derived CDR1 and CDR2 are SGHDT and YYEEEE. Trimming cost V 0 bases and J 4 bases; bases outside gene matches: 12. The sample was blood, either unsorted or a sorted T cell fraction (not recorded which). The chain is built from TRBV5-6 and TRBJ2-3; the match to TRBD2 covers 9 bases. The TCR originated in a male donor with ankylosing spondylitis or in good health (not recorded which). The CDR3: CASSLVWAIAGDPDTQYF. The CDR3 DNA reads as TGTGCCAGCAGCTTGGTATGGGCGATAGCGGGAGACCCAGATACGCAGTATTTT. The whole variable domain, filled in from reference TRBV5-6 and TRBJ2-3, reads DAGVTQSPTHLIKTRGQQVTLRCSPKSGHDTVSWYQQALGQGPQFIFQYYEEEERQRGNFPDRFSGHQFPNYSSELNVNALLLGDSALYLCASSLVWAIAGDPDTQYFGPGTRLTVL.